Listed below are T cell receptor beta chains from one sample, sequenced in a study of OX40 agonist ivuxolimab in advanced cancers. Using immunoSEQ multiplex PCR, the repertoire was profiled, and TCRdb retains in-frame clones only, with some absent. The data contain about 63,000 clones, 80% to 90% of them singletons. Material: CD4+ or CD8+ T cells sorted from blood, obtained in a trial of the OX40 agonist ivuxolimab. The receptors originated from an adult with an advanced solid tumor such as melanoma, head and neck, liver or kidney cancer. The CDR3 runs from the conserved cysteine through the conserved F or W. Each record gives: V gene, clone size, J gene, D gene, CDR3 DNA, CDR3 protein. The D gene is left open where the match is weak. Clone sizes are given selectively: once, few, many, or a class where the clone is expanded.

v_gene: TRBV10-1
abundance: .
j_gene: TRBJ2-1
d_gene: .
CDR3nt: TGCGCCAGCAGTTTTAGGGCAGGGAGTTGGGACAATGAGCAGTTCTTC
CDR3aa: CASSFRAGSWDNEQFF

v_gene: TRBV27
abundance: .
j_gene: TRBJ1-1
d_gene: .
CDR3nt: TGTGCCAGCAGCCCCCCAGGGAAAGGATACACTGAAGCTTTCTTT
CDR3aa: CASSPPGKGYTEAFF

v_gene: TRBV4-1
abundance: .
j_gene: TRBJ1-1
d_gene: .
CDR3nt: TGCGCCAGCAGCCAAGAATGGGGTCAAGGAGGGAGCACTGAAGCTTTCTTT
CDR3aa: CASSQEWGQGGSTEAFF

v_gene: TRBV15
abundance: .
j_gene: TRBJ1-2
d_gene: .
CDR3nt: TGTGCCACCAGCAGAGATCTGGGACAAAGGGGTGGCTACACCTTC
CDR3aa: CATSRDLGQRGGYTF

v_gene: TRBV7-8
abundance: .
j_gene: TRBJ2-2
d_gene: .
CDR3nt: TGTGCCAGCAGTTCACTTAATGTCCTCACCGGGGAGCTGTTTTTT
CDR3aa: CASSSLNVLTGELFF

v_gene: TRBV15
abundance: .
j_gene: TRBJ2-2
d_gene: TRBD2
CDR3nt: TGTGCCACCAGCGCATCCGGGACTAGCGGGGGTTACCGGCCCACCGGGGAGCTGTTTTTT
CDR3aa: CATSASGTSGGYRPTGELFF

v_gene: TRBV7-8
abundance: .
j_gene: TRBJ1-1
d_gene: .
CDR3nt: TGTGCCAGCAGCTTAGGGGGGCCGAACACTGAAGCTTTCTTT
CDR3aa: CASSLGGPNTEAFF

v_gene: TRBV9
abundance: .
j_gene: TRBJ2-5
d_gene: .
CDR3nt: TGTGCCAGCAGCGTAGGGACTGCGTACCAAGAGACCCAGTACTTC
CDR3aa: CASSVGTAYQETQYF

v_gene: TRBV5-1
abundance: .
j_gene: TRBJ2-2
d_gene: .
CDR3nt: TGCGCCAGCAGGGAGCCCGCCGGGGAGCTGTTTTTT
CDR3aa: CASREPAGELFF

v_gene: TRBV9
abundance: .
j_gene: TRBJ1-3
d_gene: .
CDR3nt: TGTGCCAGCAGCACTCCGACAGGTACTGGAAACACCATATATTTT
CDR3aa: CASSTPTGTGNTIYF

v_gene: TRBV27
abundance: .
j_gene: TRBJ2-5
d_gene: TRBD2
CDR3nt: TGTGCCAGCAGTTTTCTAGCGGGAGGGGAGACCCAGTACTTC
CDR3aa: CASSFLAGGETQYF

v_gene: TRBV11-2
abundance: .
j_gene: TRBJ2-7
d_gene: .
CDR3nt: TGTGCCAGCAGCGTCCACTACGAGCAGTACTTC
CDR3aa: CASSVHYEQYF

v_gene: TRBV2
abundance: .
j_gene: TRBJ2-7
d_gene: TRBD1
CDR3nt: TGTGCCAGCAGCAAGACAGGGGGCACCGAGCAGTACTTC
CDR3aa: CASSKTGGTEQYF

v_gene: TRBV7-9
abundance: few
j_gene: TRBJ1-3
d_gene: TRBD1
CDR3nt: TGTGCCAGCCGCCGGGACAGGGGGCCGGACACCATATATTTT
CDR3aa: CASRRDRGPDTIYF

v_gene: TRBV29-1
abundance: .
j_gene: TRBJ1-2
d_gene: TRBD1
CDR3nt: TGCAGCGTACCCGACAGGGGTAACTATGGCTACACCTTC
CDR3aa: CSVPDRGNYGYTF

v_gene: TRBV11-2
abundance: few
j_gene: TRBJ2-7
d_gene: .
CDR3nt: TGTGCCAGCAGCTTCCCAGGGGTGGGCGAGCAGTACTTC
CDR3aa: CASSFPGVGEQYF

v_gene: TRBV6-1
abundance: .
j_gene: TRBJ2-2
d_gene: .
CDR3nt: TGTGCCAGCAGGGTGCAGAACACCGGGGAGCTGTTTTTT
CDR3aa: CASRVQNTGELFF

v_gene: TRBV2
abundance: few
j_gene: TRBJ2-1
d_gene: .
CDR3nt: TGTGCCAGCAGTGAAGCAGCGACAGTCAATGAGCAGTTCTTC
CDR3aa: CASSEAATVNEQFF

v_gene: TRBV15
abundance: .
j_gene: TRBJ2-1
d_gene: .
CDR3nt: TGTGCCACCAGCAGACGGAGCTCCTACAATGAGCAGTTCTTC
CDR3aa: CATSRRSSYNEQFF

v_gene: TRBV18
abundance: few
j_gene: TRBJ1-1
d_gene: .
CDR3nt: TGTGCCAGCTCACCGGACGAGAACACTGAAGCTTTCTTT
CDR3aa: CASSPDENTEAFF

v_gene: TRBV18
abundance: .
j_gene: TRBJ1-1
d_gene: TRBD1
CDR3nt: TGTGCCAGCTTTTGGGACAGTAGGCAGGAAGCTTTCTTT
CDR3aa: CASFWDSRQEAFF

v_gene: TRBV10-3
abundance: .
j_gene: TRBJ2-3
d_gene: TRBD2
CDR3nt: TGTGCCATCACCGGGACTAGCGGGAGACAAGATACGCAGTATTTT
CDR3aa: CAITGTSGRQDTQYF

v_gene: TRBV28
abundance: .
j_gene: TRBJ2-1
d_gene: .
CDR3nt: TGTGCCAGCAGTCTGACAGGGAGGTATGGCAATGAGCAGTTCTTC
CDR3aa: CASSLTGRYGNEQFF

v_gene: TRBV28
abundance: few
j_gene: TRBJ1-2
d_gene: .
CDR3nt: TGTGCCAGCAGTTTACCCAGACAGGCAAACTATGGCTACACCTTC
CDR3aa: CASSLPRQANYGYTF

v_gene: TRBV28
abundance: .
j_gene: TRBJ2-1
d_gene: TRBD2
CDR3nt: TGTGCCAGCAGCCTAAGCGGGGGTGAGCAGTTCTTC
CDR3aa: CASSLSGGEQFF

v_gene: TRBV6-6
abundance: .
j_gene: TRBJ2-5
d_gene: TRBD2
CDR3nt: TGTGCCAGCAGCCAACGGCGGGGGGGAGAGGAGACCCAGTACTTC
CDR3aa: CASSQRRGGEETQYF

v_gene: TRBV6-5
abundance: .
j_gene: TRBJ1-6
d_gene: TRBD1
CDR3nt: TGTGCCAGCAGGGATCCGGGACAGGGGGATTCACCCCTCCACTTT
CDR3aa: CASRDPGQGDSPLHF

v_gene: TRBV20-1
abundance: .
j_gene: TRBJ1-1
d_gene: .
CDR3nt: TGCAGTGCCGGGCGACAGGAGCGACCTTTCTTT
CDR3aa: CSAGRQERPFF

v_gene: TRBV6-6
abundance: .
j_gene: TRBJ2-1
d_gene: TRBD2
CDR3nt: TGTGCCAGCAGACCCGGGACTAGCGGGAACGATGAGCAGTTCTTC
CDR3aa: CASRPGTSGNDEQFF

v_gene: TRBV21-1
abundance: .
j_gene: TRBJ2-7
d_gene: .
CDR3nt: TGTGCCAGCAGCTCCCGGGACGGAGGAGCCTACGAGCAGTACTTC
CDR3aa: CASSSRDGGAYEQYF

v_gene: TRBV28
abundance: .
j_gene: TRBJ1-1
d_gene: .
CDR3nt: TGTGCCAGCAGTAGGGGCAGGCAAGCTTTCTTT
CDR3aa: CASSRGRQAFF

v_gene: TRBV25-1
abundance: few
j_gene: TRBJ1-1
d_gene: .
CDR3nt: TGTGCCAGCAGTGAACCCGACACTGAAGCTTTCTTT
CDR3aa: CASSEPDTEAFF

v_gene: TRBV7-3
abundance: .
j_gene: TRBJ2-7
d_gene: .
CDR3nt: TGTGCCAGCAGCCCCTCCCCCGACGGCTACGAGCAGTACTTC
CDR3aa: CASSPSPDGYEQYF

v_gene: TRBV5-1
abundance: .
j_gene: TRBJ2-5
d_gene: .
CDR3nt: TGCGCCAGCAGTACCGCGACCCAAGAGACCCAGTACTTC
CDR3aa: CASSTATQETQYF

v_gene: TRBV18
abundance: once
j_gene: TRBJ2-2
d_gene: .
CDR3nt: TGTGCCAGCTCACGGTCTGCTAGCGAGAACACCGGGGAGCTGTTTTTT
CDR3aa: CASSRSASENTGELFF

v_gene: TRBV5-1
abundance: .
j_gene: TRBJ1-3
d_gene: TRBD1
CDR3nt: TGCGCCAGCAGCTTGGCCCTCGTGAACAGGGGGCAGGGAAACACCATATATTTT
CDR3aa: CASSLALVNRGQGNTIYF

v_gene: TRBV2
abundance: .
j_gene: TRBJ2-1
d_gene: .
CDR3nt: TGTGCCAGCAGTGCGGACAGCGCCTACAATGAGCAGTTCTTC
CDR3aa: CASSADSAYNEQFF

v_gene: TRBV6-6
abundance: .
j_gene: TRBJ1-4
d_gene: .
CDR3nt: TGTGCCAGCAGCCGCCCCGATGAAAAACTGTTTTTT
CDR3aa: CASSRPDEKLFF

v_gene: TRBV5-5
abundance: .
j_gene: TRBJ2-7
d_gene: TRBD1
CDR3nt: TGTGCCAGCAGCCGGGCCGGGACAGGGACCTACGAGCAGTACTTC
CDR3aa: CASSRAGTGTYEQYF

v_gene: TRBV5-4
abundance: .
j_gene: TRBJ2-7
d_gene: TRBD1
CDR3nt: TGTGCCAGCAGCTCTCCGGGACAGGGGCGCGAGCAGTACTTC
CDR3aa: CASSSPGQGREQYF

v_gene: TRBV28
abundance: .
j_gene: TRBJ1-2
d_gene: .
CDR3nt: TGTGCCAGCAGTGATCGGGGGCGTAACACCTTC
CDR3aa: CASSDRGRNTF

v_gene: TRBV4-1
abundance: .
j_gene: TRBJ1-1
d_gene: .
CDR3nt: TGCGCCAGCAGCCAAGGGTGGGGACCTGAAGCTTTCTTT
CDR3aa: CASSQGWGPEAFF

v_gene: TRBV19
abundance: few
j_gene: TRBJ1-6
d_gene: .
CDR3nt: TGTGCCAGCGGGACACGTAATTCACCCCTCCACTTT
CDR3aa: CASGTRNSPLHF

v_gene: TRBV16
abundance: .
j_gene: TRBJ2-7
d_gene: .
CDR3nt: TGTGCCAGCAGCCAATCTTGGGACTCGGAGCAGTACTTC
CDR3aa: CASSQSWDSEQYF

v_gene: TRBV19
abundance: .
j_gene: TRBJ2-7
d_gene: TRBD1
CDR3nt: TGTGCCAGTAGTCAACCCGACAGGGGAAAAGGCTACGAGCAGTACTTC
CDR3aa: CASSQPDRGKGYEQYF

v_gene: TRBV6-6
abundance: .
j_gene: TRBJ1-2
d_gene: TRBD1
CDR3nt: TGTGCCAGCAGGATCGACAGGGGGCGAAACTATGGCTACACCTTC
CDR3aa: CASRIDRGRNYGYTF

v_gene: TRBV28
abundance: .
j_gene: TRBJ1-5
d_gene: .
CDR3nt: TGTGCCAGCAGTACTGCTCGCGGTAGAAGGCCCCAGCATTTT
CDR3aa: CASSTARGRRPQHF

v_gene: TRBV5-1
abundance: .
j_gene: TRBJ2-3
d_gene: TRBD2
CDR3nt: TGCGCCAGCAGCCCCTCCGGGACTAGCGGGGCAGATACGCAGTATTTT
CDR3aa: CASSPSGTSGADTQYF

v_gene: TRBV2
abundance: .
j_gene: TRBJ1-2
d_gene: .
CDR3nt: TGTGCCAGCAGCTTGGGGGGGCGAGGGTATGGCTACACCTTC
CDR3aa: CASSLGGRGYGYTF

v_gene: TRBV19
abundance: few
j_gene: TRBJ1-5
d_gene: TRBD1
CDR3nt: TGTGCCAGTGTTACAGAGACAGGGGGCGTAACCAATCAGCCCCAGCATTTT
CDR3aa: CASVTETGGVTNQPQHF

v_gene: TRBV10-3
abundance: .
j_gene: TRBJ1-6
d_gene: .
CDR3nt: TGTGCCATCAGTGAGTGGGGGGGAAATGGTAATTCACCCCTCCACTTT
CDR3aa: CAISEWGGNGNSPLHF

v_gene: TRBV11-2
abundance: .
j_gene: TRBJ2-7
d_gene: TRBD2
CDR3nt: TGTGCCAGCAGCTTTCAGCGGGAGATCTACGAGCAGTACTTC
CDR3aa: CASSFQREIYEQYF

v_gene: TRBV29-1
abundance: .
j_gene: TRBJ1-1
d_gene: .
CDR3nt: TGCAGCGTTGAAGATCCAGGGAACACTGAAGCTTTCTTT
CDR3aa: CSVEDPGNTEAFF

v_gene: TRBV12-2
abundance: .
j_gene: TRBJ2-1
d_gene: .
CDR3nt: TGTGCAAGTCGCCCCGAACCCCCCCGATGCTCCCCCTATTACAATGAGCAGTTCTTC
CDR3aa: CASRPEPPRCSPYYNEQFF

v_gene: TRBV13
abundance: .
j_gene: TRBJ2-3
d_gene: .
CDR3nt: TGTGCCAGCAGCCCAGGAGATACGCAGTATTTT
CDR3aa: CASSPGDTQYF

v_gene: TRBV5-1
abundance: .
j_gene: TRBJ2-5
d_gene: TRBD1
CDR3nt: TGCGCCAGCAGCCGCCCGACAGGGGCCCAGGAGACCCAGTACTTC
CDR3aa: CASSRPTGAQETQYF

v_gene: TRBV28
abundance: .
j_gene: TRBJ1-1
d_gene: .
CDR3nt: TGTGCCAGCAGTTTACAGCCGAACACTGAAGCTTTCTTT
CDR3aa: CASSLQPNTEAFF